Listed here are 18 T cell receptor beta chains from one sample, sequenced in a study of T-cell reconstitution after alpha-beta-depleted transplantation in children. Unique molecular identifiers were used to barcode this TCRbeta library. TCRdb independently ran MiXCR on the PCR reads; one entry per CDR3 protein. The sample has roughly 200,000 distinct CDR3 sequences, 13% to 15% seen once. The sequencing here drew on PBMCs from the stem cell graft donor, taken from the stem cell graft. Source of these receptors: a human donor who donated a stem cell graft to a child with acute lymphoblastic leukemia.

This clonotype was found many times. The chain has TRBV11-2 and TRBJ2-4, with D uncertain. Trimming took off 4 bases at V and 0 bases at J, with 13 bases between the two ends. The CDR3 is made up of 16 amino acids. Looked up from germline, CDR1 is SGHAT and CDR2 is FQNNGV. The CDR3 protein is CASSSSRPLAKNIQYF. CDR3 sequence (DNA): TGTGCCAGCAGCTCATCGCGGCCCTTAGCCAAAAACATTCAGTACTTC.

Notes on this clonotype: This may arise from a read error, as a much more abundant clone is one base away. V usage is TRBV4-2 and J usage is TRBJ2-1; 9 bases are a match to TRBD1. CDR1 and CDR2 from the germline V gene are LGHNA and YNFKEQ. The CDR3 totals 16 residues. CDR3 protein: CASSPLQGALHNVQFF. The DNA of the CDR3 is TGTGCCAGCAGCCCTCTACAGGGGGCTCTACACAATGTGCAGTTCTTC.

This clonotype was picked up a small number of times. The J gene is TRBJ2-4, the V gene TRBV6-1; D may be TRBD1 or TRBD2 (6 bases each). Germline values: CDR1 MNHNS, CDR2 SASEGT. CDR3 length: 14 amino acids. Trimming removed 6 bases from V and 8 bases from J, with 17 bases in between. In DNA form, the CDR3 reads TGTGCCAGCAGCCCCGGGGGCCCCGGGGACATTCAGTACTTC. As protein: CASSPGGPGDIQYF.

This clonotype was counted ten times or more. V gene TRBV12-3 or TRBV12-4 combines with J gene TRBJ1-5; D is unclear. Between the trimmed V and J ends, which lost 2 bases and 6 bases, there was a span of 8 bases. The CDR3 consists of 13 residues. For the CDR3, the DNA is TGTGCCAGCAGTTTAAAGTGGCCTCAGCCCCAGCATTTT. It encodes CASSLKWPQPQHF.

Ten or more counts support this clonotype. This chain joins TRBV10-2 and TRBJ2-3; 10 bases match TRBD2. CDR1 is WSHSY, CDR2 SAAADI, per germline. The J segment lost 4 bases and the V segment lost 10 bases, leaving 17 bases of the junction unmatched. The CDR3 length is 17 residues. The CDR3 nucleotides are TGCGCCACAAGGGACAGCGGGAGGGCCGGGGGTGCAGATACGCAGTATTTT. This encodes CATRDSGRAGGADTQYF.

A remark on this clonotype: A much bigger clone sits one base away, suggesting this may be a read error. J is TRBJ1-4 and V is TRBV5-1; TRBD1 might be the D (6 bases). Germline values: CDR1 SGHRS, CDR2 YFSETQ. This CDR3 spans 15 amino acids. CDR3 loop: CASSLEGGEWFKLLF. The CDR3, as DNA: TGCGCCAGCAGCTTGGAAGGGGGAGAATGGTTCAAACTGTTATTT.

The table lists this clonotype with a few counts. CDR3 DNA sequence: TGTGCCAGCAGCACCAGGGGGTCCTACGAGCAGTACTTC. The encoded protein is CASSTRGSYEQYF. The gene calls are TRBV5-5 and TRBJ2-7, with TRBD1 identical over 7 bases. There are 13 residues in the CDR3. Germline assignment: CDR1 SGHKS and CDR2 YYEKEE (reference sequence). The trim removed 4 bases at V and 1 base at J, leaving 2 bases unmatched.

This sequence joins TRBV12-3 or TRBV12-4 and TRBJ1-2; maybe TRBD1 (5 bases). There are 14 residues in the CDR3. Trimming shortened V by 5 bases and J by 4 bases, and 14 bases separated the two germline ends. The CDR3 sequence is CASSGTPGGYGYTF. As DNA, the CDR3 is TGTGCCAGCAGTGGGACCCCCGGGGGCTATGGCTACACCTTC.

This clonotype was counted ten times or more. V gene TRBV7-9 combines with J gene TRBJ2-1; tentatively, D is TRBD2 (7 bases). Germline V gene data show CDR1 as SEHNR and CDR2 as FQNEAQ (reference sequence). Deletions cut 5 bases from V and 0 bases from J, with 17 bases between. The CDR3 is 17 amino acids. CDR3 nucleotides: TGTGCCAGCAGCGGCGGGGGCGAGAGGAGCTCCTACAATGAGCAGTTCTTC. It specifies CASSGGGERSSYNEQFF. The full variable domain, rest sourced from reference TRBV7-9 and TRBJ2-1, is DTGVSQNPRHKITKRGQNVTFRCDPISEHNRLYWYRQTLGQGPEFLTYFQNEAQLEKSRLLSDRFSAERPKGSFSTLEIQRTEQGDSAMYLCASSGGGERSSYNEQFFGPGTRLTVL.

This clonotype appeared many times. V and J are TRBV24-1 and TRBJ1-5; D may be TRBD1 (5 bases). The CDR3 spans 22 residues. Germline V gene lookup returns CDR1 KGHDR and CDR2 SFDVKD. The V gene lost 5 bases and the J gene lost 0 bases, with 31 bases spanning the gap. CDR3 region: CATSAPPPGPHRREFSNQPQHF. The CDR3 DNA sequence: TGTGCCACCAGTGCCCCACCTCCGGGACCCCACCGCCGAGAATTTAGCAATCAGCCCCAGCATTTT.

This clonotype has a handful of counts. The V call is TRBV6-5, the J call TRBJ1-3; a weak D match, TRBD1 (6 bases). The CDR3 covers 17 residues. CDR1 and CDR2 (germline): MNHEY, SVGAGI. Trimming took off 2 bases at V and 0 bases at J, with 14 bases between the two ends. The DNA for the CDR3 is TGTGCCAGCAGTTACCTCCCGGGACAACTCTCTGGAAACACCATATATTTT. Encoded protein: CASSYLPGQLSGNTIYF.

The gene calls are TRBV20-1 and TRBJ1-4; possibly TRBD1 for D (6 bases). V lost 3 bases, J lost 7 bases, and 15 bases lay in between. The germline gives CDR1 DFQATT, CDR2 SNEGSKA (reference sequence). CDR3 size: 14 residues. Here the CDR3 reads CSASGGGAFEKLFF. CDR3 DNA sequence: TGCAGTGCTAGTGGCGGGGGGGCCTTTGAAAAACTGTTTTTT.

In this sample, this clonotype turned up many times. This CDR3 is CASSLGTSDETQYF. DNA of the CDR3: TGTGCCAGCAGTCTCGGGACTAGTGATGAGACCCAGTACTTC. J is TRBJ2-5 and V is TRBV27; the match to TRBD2 covers 8 bases. Germline trimming cut 5 bases from V and 5 bases from J; bases unmatched to any gene: 7. Germline-derived CDR1 and CDR2 are MNHEY and SMNVEV (reference sequence). This CDR3 has 14 residues.

This clonotype was seen many times. This chain links TRBV5-1 with TRBJ1-1, with 9 bases aligning to TRBD1. The CDR3 loop spans 14 amino acids. Germline CDR1 is SGHRS and CDR2 is YFSETQ. V lost 2 bases to trimming and J lost 11 bases; unmatched junction nucleotides: 10. The CDR3 sequence is CASSLEPGQGTAFF. CDR3 DNA: TGCGCCAGCAGCTTAGAACCTGGACAGGGGACGGCTTTCTTT.

This clonotype was detected ten times or more. This chain connects TRBV5-1 to TRBJ1-1, with 10 nucleotides matching TRBD1. The V gene's germline CDR1 is SGHRS and CDR2 YFSETQ. Trimming took 0 bases from V and 8 from J; bases not matched to a gene: 4. The CDR3 is made up of 14 amino acids. The CDR3 is CASSLGMGQGEAFF. In DNA, the CDR3 is TGCGCCAGCAGCTTGGGGATGGGACAGGGGGAAGCTTTCTTT.

This rearrangement joins TRBV5-1 to TRBJ2-7, with 8 positions matching TRBD2. Germline CDR1 and CDR2: SGHRS and YFSETQ. The CDR3 loop spans 15 amino acids. The V and J ends lost 1 base and 3 bases, in that order; junction bases with no gene match: 6. The CDR3 region is CASSLYSGADYEQYF. The DNA for the CDR3 is TGCGCCAGCAGCTTGTATAGCGGGGCGGACTACGAGCAGTACTTC.

This clonotype was detected many times. The chain combines TRBV5-1 with TRBJ1-1; D not certain. The germline gives CDR1 SGHRS, CDR2 YFSETQ. This CDR3 contains 12 residues. Trimming removed 0 bases from V and 6 bases from J, with 6 bases in between. Written as DNA, the CDR3 is TGCGCCAGCAGCTTGGAGTACTCTGAAGCTTTCTTT. Translation: CASSLEYSEAFF. Looking up the rest from reference TRBV5-1 and TRBJ1-1 gives the full variable domain: KAGVTQTPRYLIKTRGQQVTLSCSPISGHRSVSWYQQTPGQGLQFLFEYFSETQRNKGNFPGRFSGRQFSNSRSEMNVSTLELGDSALYLCASSLEYSEAFFGQGTRLTVV.

This clonotype has only a few counts. The V and J genes are TRBV12-3 or TRBV12-4 and TRBJ2-1; maybe TRBD2 (6 bases). The CDR3 spans 12 residues. Trimming stripped 5 bases from V and 11 bases from J, with 13 bases between. In nucleotides, the CDR3 is TGTGCCAGCAGTCAAGGCGGGACGCAGCAGTTCTTC. Translation: CASSQGGTQQFF.